This T cell receptor beta chain was identified in a study of T cells in tuberculosis. Study at large: Within 7 days of starting treatment, or before, PBMC were stored.

Using immunoSEQ multiplex PCR, the repertoire was profiled, and TCRdb retains in-frame clones only, with some absent. This table holds 25,000 to 35,000 clones, 87% found once. On this clone itself: Its target is not known.

Germline V gives CDR1 SGDLS, CDR2 YYNGEE. Trimming took 0 bases from V and 2 from J, leaving 8 bases between them. The CDR3 sequence is 14 residues long. Time point in this sample: new active TB diagnosis, blood taken before or within 7 days of starting treatment. Findings and limits, study-wide: Active tuberculosis alpha repertoires lay closer to GMM-specific TCRs than controls'.

The receptor was derived from an adult with tuberculosis. This material consisted of PBMCs, taken at tuberculosis diagnosis. The chain couples TRBV9 to TRBJ1-2; D possibly corresponds to TRBD1 (6 bases). The CDR3 is CASSVAQGNYGYTF. In DNA form, the CDR3 reads TGTGCCAGCAGCGTAGCGCAGGGGAACTATGGCTACACCTTC.